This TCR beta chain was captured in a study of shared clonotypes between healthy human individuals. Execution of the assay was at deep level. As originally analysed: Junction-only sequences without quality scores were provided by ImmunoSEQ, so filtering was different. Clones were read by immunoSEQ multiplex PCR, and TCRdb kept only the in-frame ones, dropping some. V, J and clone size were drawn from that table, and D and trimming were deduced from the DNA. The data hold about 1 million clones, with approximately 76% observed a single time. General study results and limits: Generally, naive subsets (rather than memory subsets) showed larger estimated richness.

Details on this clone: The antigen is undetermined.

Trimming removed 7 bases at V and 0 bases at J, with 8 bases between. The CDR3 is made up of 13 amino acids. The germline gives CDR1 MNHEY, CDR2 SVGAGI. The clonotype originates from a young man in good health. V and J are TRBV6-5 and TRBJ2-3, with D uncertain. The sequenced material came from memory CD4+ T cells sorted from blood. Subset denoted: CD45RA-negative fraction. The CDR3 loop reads CASTAFSTDTQYF. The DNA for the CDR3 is TGTGCCAGCACAGCGTTTAGCACAGATACGCAGTATTTT.